This is a list of T cell receptor beta chains from one sample in a study of beta chain features in type 1 diabetes. TCRdb's table, derived via immunoSEQ multiplex PCR, lists solely in-frame clones and lacks some. In the table there are 900,000 or so clones, roughly 15% of which are singletons. The sample comprised naive CD4+ T cells from blood. Receptors were obtained from a woman in her late teens or twenties in good health. Both conserved end residues are part of each CDR3. D genes are given only for firm matches. The listing skips clone size in some rows; elsewhere it reads once, few, many or a size class.

TRBV6-5	TRBD2	-	TRBJ2-3	TGTGCCAGCAGTTACTCGGGACTAGCGGGAGCAGATACGCAGTATTTT	CASSYSGLAGADTQYF
TRBV7-9	-	-	TRBJ2-4	TGTGCCAGCAGCCCTAGGGGCGGTCTACTTCTAGCCAAAAACATTCAGTACTTC	CASSPRGGLLLAKNIQYF
TRBV5-1	-	-	TRBJ2-1	TGCGCCAGCAGCTTGGCCCCCGCTAGCTGGGCTGAGCAGTTCTTC	CASSLAPASWAEQFF
TRBV4-2	TRBD2	-	TRBJ2-3	TGTGCCAGCAGCCAAGGTGGGACTAGCGGCACAGATACGCAGTATTTT	CASSQGGTSGTDTQYF
TRBV6-5	TRBD2	few	TRBJ2-3	TGTGCCAGCAGTTACCTAGCGGGCCGCACAGATACGCAGTATTTT	CASSYLAGRTDTQYF
TRBV18	-	few	TRBJ2-5	TGTGCCAGCTCAGCGGACAGCCAGGTTACCCAGTACTTC	CASSADSQVTQYF
TRBV13	TRBD2	few	TRBJ2-3	TGTGCCAGCAGCTTAGGTAGCGGGAGCTTTACAGATACGCAGTATTTT	CASSLGSGSFTDTQYF
TRBV5-1	-	few	TRBJ2-7	TGCGCCAGCAGCTCGCTGACGGGGACTTACGAGCAGTACTTC	CASSSLTGTYEQYF
TRBV15	-	-	TRBJ2-7	TGTGCCACCAGCAGAGATTTCACCTACGAGCAGTACTTC	CATSRDFTYEQYF
TRBV7-9	-	few	TRBJ1-1	TGTGCCAGCAGCTACGGGACAACCTCGAACACTGAAGCTTTCTTT	CASSYGTTSNTEAFF
TRBV6-1	-	-	TRBJ1-1	TGTGCCAGCAAGCAGGGGTTGAACACTGAAGCTTTCTTT	CASKQGLNTEAFF
TRBV7-9	TRBD1	few	TRBJ1-2	TGTGCCAGCAGCTTCAGGTCCACAGGGGATAACTATGGCTACACCTTC	CASSFRSTGDNYGYTF
TRBV18	-	-	TRBJ2-2	TGTGCCAGCTCACCTAGAGACACCGGGGAGCTGTTTTTT	CASSPRDTGELFF
TRBV7-2	-	few	TRBJ2-1	TGTGCCAGCAGCGCCGGGACCGCCCGACTCAATGAGCAGTTCTTC	CASSAGTARLNEQFF
TRBV7-2	TRBD2	-	TRBJ2-1	TGTGCCAGCAGCTTCCGGCGGGAGGCCAATGAGCAGTTCTTC	CASSFRREANEQFF
TRBV15	-	-	TRBJ1-5	TGTGCCACCAGCACATCGGTTGAATCGCCCCAGCATTTT	CATSTSVESPQHF
TRBV28	TRBD1	-	TRBJ2-7	TGTGCCAGCAGTTTTTCTGACAGGGACTACGAGCAGTACTTC	CASSFSDRDYEQYF
TRBV18	-	-	TRBJ1-1	TGTGCCAGCTCACCACAGGAGTTTAGCACTGAAGCTTTCTTT	CASSPQEFSTEAFF
TRBV7-4	TRBD2	-	TRBJ2-7	TGTGCCAGCAGCTTAACGATGGAACAATGGGGAGCGGGAGGGTACGAGCAGTACTTC	CASSLTMEQWGAGGYEQYF
TRBV28	TRBD2	few	TRBJ2-7	TGTGCCAGCAGCCCTACCACCGGGACTAGCGGGTACGAGCAGTACTTC	CASSPTTGTSGYEQYF
TRBV5-1	TRBD2	-	TRBJ2-3	TGCGCCAGCAGCCCCCGCGCGGGAGGGCCGACAGATACGCAGTATTTT	CASSPRAGGPTDTQYF
TRBV28	TRBD2	-	TRBJ2-1	TGTGCCAGCACCAGAAGCGGGACTTACAATGAGCAGTTCTTC	CASTRSGTYNEQFF
TRBV7-2	TRBD1	few	TRBJ2-7	TGTGCCAGCAGCTCTGACAGGGGGCCCTACGAGCAGTACTTC	CASSSDRGPYEQYF
TRBV6-6	-	few	TRBJ2-7	TGTGCCAGCAGTCCCGCAGGGGACTACGAGCAGTACTTC	CASSPAGDYEQYF
TRBV19	-	few	TRBJ2-5	TGTGCCAGTAGCACTCAAGAGACCCAGTACTTC	CASSTQETQYF
TRBV7-8	TRBD1	few	TRBJ2-5	TGTGCCAGCAGCCCGTACAGGGGGTCTGGGACCCAGTACTTC	CASSPYRGSGTQYF
TRBV9	-	-	TRBJ1-1	TGTGCCAGCAGCGTAGAAGGGAGGAACACTGAAGCTTTCTTT	CASSVEGRNTEAFF